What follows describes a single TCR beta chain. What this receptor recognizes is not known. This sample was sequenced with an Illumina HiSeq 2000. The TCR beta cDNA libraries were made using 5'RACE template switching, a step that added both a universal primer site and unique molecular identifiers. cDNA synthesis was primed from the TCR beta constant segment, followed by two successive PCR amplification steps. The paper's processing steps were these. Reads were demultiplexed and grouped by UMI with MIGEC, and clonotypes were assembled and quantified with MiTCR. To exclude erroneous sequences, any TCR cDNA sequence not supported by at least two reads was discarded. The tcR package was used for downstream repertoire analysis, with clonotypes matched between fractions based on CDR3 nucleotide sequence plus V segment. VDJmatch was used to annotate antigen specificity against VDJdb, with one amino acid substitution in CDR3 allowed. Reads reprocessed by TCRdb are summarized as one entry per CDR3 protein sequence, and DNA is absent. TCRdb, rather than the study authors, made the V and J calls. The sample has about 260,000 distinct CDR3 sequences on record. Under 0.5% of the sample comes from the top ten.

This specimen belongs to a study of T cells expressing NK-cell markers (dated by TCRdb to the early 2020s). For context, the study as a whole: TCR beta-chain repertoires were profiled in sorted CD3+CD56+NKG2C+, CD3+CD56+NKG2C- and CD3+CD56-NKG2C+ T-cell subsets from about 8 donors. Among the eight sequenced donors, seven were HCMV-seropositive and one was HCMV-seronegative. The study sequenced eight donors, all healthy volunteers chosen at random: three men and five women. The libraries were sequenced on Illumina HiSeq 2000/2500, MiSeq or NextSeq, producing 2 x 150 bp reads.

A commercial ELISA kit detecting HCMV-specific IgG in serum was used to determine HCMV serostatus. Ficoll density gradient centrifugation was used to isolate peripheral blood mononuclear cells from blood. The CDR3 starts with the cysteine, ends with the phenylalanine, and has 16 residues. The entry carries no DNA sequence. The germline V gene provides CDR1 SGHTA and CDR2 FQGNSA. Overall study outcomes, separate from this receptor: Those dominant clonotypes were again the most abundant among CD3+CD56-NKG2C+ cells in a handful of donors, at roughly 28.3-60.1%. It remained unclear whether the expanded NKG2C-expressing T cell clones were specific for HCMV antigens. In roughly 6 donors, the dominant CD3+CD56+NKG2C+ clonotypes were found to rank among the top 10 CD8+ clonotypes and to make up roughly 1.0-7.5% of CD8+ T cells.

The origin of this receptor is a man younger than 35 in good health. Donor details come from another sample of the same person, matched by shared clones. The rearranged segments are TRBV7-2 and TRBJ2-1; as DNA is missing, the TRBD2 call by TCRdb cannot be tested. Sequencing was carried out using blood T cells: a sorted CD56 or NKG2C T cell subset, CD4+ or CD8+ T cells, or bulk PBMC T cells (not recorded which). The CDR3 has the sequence CASSSATLGRADEQFF.